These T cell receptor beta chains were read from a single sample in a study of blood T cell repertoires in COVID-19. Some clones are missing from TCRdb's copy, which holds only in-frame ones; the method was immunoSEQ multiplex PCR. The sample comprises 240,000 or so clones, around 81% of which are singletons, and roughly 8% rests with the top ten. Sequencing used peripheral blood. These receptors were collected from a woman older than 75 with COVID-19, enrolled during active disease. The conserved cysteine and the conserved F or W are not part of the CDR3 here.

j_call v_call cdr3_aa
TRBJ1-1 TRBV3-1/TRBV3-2 ASSPTRQFYTEAF
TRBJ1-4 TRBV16 ASSPQGGLANEKLF
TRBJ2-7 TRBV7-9 ASSLAMTAFDQQY
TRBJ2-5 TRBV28 ASSPSSGRETQY
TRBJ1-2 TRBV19 ASSRTGDYGYT
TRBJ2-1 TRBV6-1 ASSEVGLSYNEQF
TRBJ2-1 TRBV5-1 ASTAGALRDEQF
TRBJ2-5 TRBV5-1 ASSLTLEETQY
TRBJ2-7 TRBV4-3 ASSQDPGSLGNEQY
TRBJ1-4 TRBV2 ASRVDSEKLF
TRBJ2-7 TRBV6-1 ASREGASYEQY
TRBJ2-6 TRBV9 ASSIQGGGALGANVLT
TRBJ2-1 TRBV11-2 ASSKDRSSYNEQF
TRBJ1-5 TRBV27 ASSLLVNQPQH
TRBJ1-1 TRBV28 ASSTSLSEAF
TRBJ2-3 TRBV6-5 ASSYQLAGSTDTQY
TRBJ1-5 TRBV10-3 AISEMAGTNQPQH
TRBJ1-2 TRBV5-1 ASSSQGTEGYT
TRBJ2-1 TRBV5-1 ASSAAGLWNNEQF
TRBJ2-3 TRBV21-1 ASDGGCVLLDTQY
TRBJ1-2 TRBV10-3 AISDPRQGSYDGYT
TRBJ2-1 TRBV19 ASSPLYYNEQF
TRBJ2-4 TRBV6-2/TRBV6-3 ASSYSRGLAGDLAKNIQY
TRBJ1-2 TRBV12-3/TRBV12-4 ASTWGVNYGYT
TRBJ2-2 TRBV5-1 ASSLTPGLRDTGELF